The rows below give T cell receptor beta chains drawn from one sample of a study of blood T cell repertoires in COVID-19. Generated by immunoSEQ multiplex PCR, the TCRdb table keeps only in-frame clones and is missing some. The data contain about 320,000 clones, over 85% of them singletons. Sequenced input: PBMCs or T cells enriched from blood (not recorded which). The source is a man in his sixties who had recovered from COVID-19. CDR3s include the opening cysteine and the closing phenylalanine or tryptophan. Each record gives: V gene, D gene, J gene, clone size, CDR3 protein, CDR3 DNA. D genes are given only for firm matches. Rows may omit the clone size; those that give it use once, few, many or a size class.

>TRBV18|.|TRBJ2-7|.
CASSPPSQSGYEQYF
TGTGCCAGCTCACCACCGTCACAATCGGGCTACGAGCAGTACTTC
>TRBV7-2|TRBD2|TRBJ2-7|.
CASRPPGLAGPSEQYF
TGTGCCAGCAGGCCTCCGGGACTAGCGGGGCCCAGCGAGCAGTACTTC
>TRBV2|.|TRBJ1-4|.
CASSGVRGSEKLFF
TGTGCCAGCAGTGGGGTCAGGGGCAGTGAAAAACTGTTTTTT
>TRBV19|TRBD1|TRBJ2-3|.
CASRDRGRDTDTQYF
TGTGCCAGTAGGGACAGGGGGCGCGACACAGATACGCAGTATTTT
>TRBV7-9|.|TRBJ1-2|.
CASSFETEHLGYTF
TGTGCCAGCAGCTTCGAGACAGAACACCTTGGCTACACCTTC
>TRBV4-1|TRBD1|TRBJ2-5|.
CASSPRQGPEKYQETQYF
TGCGCCAGCAGCCCTCGACAGGGCCCTGAGAAATACCAAGAGACCCAGTACTTC
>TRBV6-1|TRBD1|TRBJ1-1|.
CASSVRDRRTEAFF
TGTGCCAGCAGTGTCCGGGACAGGAGGACTGAAGCTTTCTTT
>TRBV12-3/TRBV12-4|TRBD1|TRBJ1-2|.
CASRQGANYGYTF
TGTGCCAGCAGGCAGGGGGCTAACTATGGCTACACCTTC
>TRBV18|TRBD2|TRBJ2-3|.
CASSPTSGRSTDTQYF
TGTGCCAGCTCGCCCACTAGCGGGAGGAGCACAGATACGCAGTATTTT
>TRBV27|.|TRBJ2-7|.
CASSLKLTRSVYEQYF
TGTGCCAGCAGTTTAAAATTAACTCGGAGTGTCTACGAGCAGTACTTC
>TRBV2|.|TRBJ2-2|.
CASSILGELFF
TGTGCCAGCAGCATACTCGGGGAGCTGTTTTTT
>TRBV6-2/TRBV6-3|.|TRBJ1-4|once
CASSQFRERGEKLFF
TGTGCCAGCAGTCAATTCCGGGAACGGGGTGAAAAACTGTTTTTT
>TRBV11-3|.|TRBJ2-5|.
CASSFGAGAFETQYF
TGTGCCAGCAGCTTCGGGGCGGGGGCGTTTGAGACCCAGTACTTC
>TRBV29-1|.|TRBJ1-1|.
CSVEDGGRGTEAFF
TGCAGCGTTGAAGACGGGGGGAGAGGCACTGAAGCTTTCTTT
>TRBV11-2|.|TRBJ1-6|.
CASSVRSGGRNSPLHF
TGTGCCAGCAGCGTGCGGTCGGGGGGTCGTAATTCACCCCTCCACTTT
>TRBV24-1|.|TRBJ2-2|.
CATSGTAGELFF
TGTGCCACCAGTGGGACAGCCGGGGAGCTGTTTTTT
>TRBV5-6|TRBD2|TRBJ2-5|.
CASSSSGGNQETQYF
TGTGCCAGCAGCTCTAGCGGGGGGAACCAAGAGACCCAGTACTTC
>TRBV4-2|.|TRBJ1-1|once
CASSRSQGLNTEAFF
TGTGCCAGCAGCCGCTCACAGGGATTGAACACTGAAGCTTTCTTT
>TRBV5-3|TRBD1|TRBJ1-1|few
CARSPGQVVSTEAFF
TGTGCCAGAAGCCCGGGACAGGTGGTAAGCACTGAAGCTTTCTTT
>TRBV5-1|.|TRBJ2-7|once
CASRVRQSYEQYF
TGCGCCAGCAGGGTGAGACAGAGCTACGAGCAGTACTTC
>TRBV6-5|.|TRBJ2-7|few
CASSSTGTMAYEQYF
TGTGCCAGCAGTTCCACAGGGACGATGGCCTACGAGCAGTACTTC
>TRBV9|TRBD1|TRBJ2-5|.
CASSFRTGEQETQYF
TGTGCCAGCAGCTTCAGGACAGGAGAGCAAGAGACCCAGTACTTC
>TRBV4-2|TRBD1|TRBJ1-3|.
CASSPIIPQKTGGGNTIYF
TGTGCCAGCAGCCCGATCATCCCCCAGAAAACAGGGGGGGGAAACACCATATATTTT
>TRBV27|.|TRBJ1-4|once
CANARVNEKLFF
TGTGCCAACGCCCGGGTTAATGAAAAACTGTTTTTT
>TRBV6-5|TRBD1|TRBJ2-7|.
CASSYGTAVYEQYF
TGTGCCAGCAGTTACGGGACAGCAGTCTACGAGCAGTACTTC
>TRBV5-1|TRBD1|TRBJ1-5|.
CASRKTGATDQPQHF
TGCGCCAGCAGGAAGACAGGGGCCACTGATCAGCCCCAGCATTTT
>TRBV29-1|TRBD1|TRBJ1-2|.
CSVKQGANYGYTF
TGCAGCGTTAAACAGGGGGCGAACTATGGCTACACCTTC
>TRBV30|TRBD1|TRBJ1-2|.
CAWTPGQGANGYTF
TGTGCCTGGACCCCCGGACAGGGGGCCAATGGCTACACCTTC
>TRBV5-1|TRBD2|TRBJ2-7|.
CASSPLGTSGSGYEQYF
TGCGCCAGCAGCCCCCTGGGGACTAGCGGGAGTGGCTACGAGCAGTACTTC
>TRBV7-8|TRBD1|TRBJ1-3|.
CASSSQGAGNTIYF
TGTGCCAGCAGCTCCCAGGGGGCTGGAAACACCATATATTTT
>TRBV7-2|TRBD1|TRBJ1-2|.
CASSLDGQGRYGYTF
TGTGCCAGCAGCTTGGACGGACAGGGCCGCTATGGCTACACCTTC
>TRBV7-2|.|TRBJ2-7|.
CASSPQGLDEQYF
TGTGCCAGCAGCCCCCAGGGCCTAGACGAGCAGTACTTC
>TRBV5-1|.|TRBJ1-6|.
CASSLDVRSSPLHF
TGCGCCAGCAGCTTGGATGTTAGGAGTTCACCCCTCCACTTT
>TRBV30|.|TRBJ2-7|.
CAWSVVYEQYF
TGTGCCTGGAGTGTCGTCTACGAGCAGTACTTC
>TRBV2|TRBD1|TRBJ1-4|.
CASRDRVLEKLFF
TGTGCCAGTCGAGACAGGGTTCTCGAGAAACTGTTTTTT
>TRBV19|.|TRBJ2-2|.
CASSMAGLNTGELFF
TGTGCCAGTAGTATGGCGGGACTGAACACCGGGGAGCTGTTTTTT
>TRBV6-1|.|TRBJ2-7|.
CASSDPGGLLKRGYF
TGTGCCAGCAGTGACCCTGGTGGGTTGCTGAAAAGAGGGTACTTC
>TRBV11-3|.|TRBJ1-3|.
CASSSGPSGNTIYF
TGTGCCAGCAGCTCAGGGCCGTCGGGAAACACCATATATTTT
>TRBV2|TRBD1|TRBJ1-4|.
CASTQGTTNEKLFF
TGTGCCAGCACACAGGGGACAACTAATGAAAAACTGTTTTTT
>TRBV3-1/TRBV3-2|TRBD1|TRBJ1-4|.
CASSQVGTGNEKLFF
TGTGCCAGCAGCCAAGTGGGGACAGGGAATGAAAAACTGTTTTTT
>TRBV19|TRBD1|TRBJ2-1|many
CASSKQGASYNEQFF
TGTGCCAGTAGTAAACAGGGGGCCTCCTACAATGAGCAGTTCTTC
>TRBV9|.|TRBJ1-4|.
CASSVDPGVNEKLFF
TGTGCCAGCAGCGTAGACCCGGGGGTTAATGAAAAACTGTTTTTT